Following are 4 T cell receptor beta chains from one sample sequenced in a study of T cell responses to AZD1222 COVID-19 vaccine. TCRdb's table, derived via immunoSEQ multiplex PCR, lists solely in-frame clones and lacks some. The data hold about 140,000 clones, with about 88% observed a single time. This material consisted of peripheral blood, taken on day 0 of AZD1222 vaccination. These TCRs come from an adult in good health.

The gene calls are TRBV14 and TRBJ2-1, with no clear D. The CDR3 is 13 residues long. CDR1 is SGHDN and CDR2 is FVKESK in the germline V gene. The V and J ends lost 2 bases and 8 bases respectively, with 10 bases between them. CDR3: CASSQLGIDEQFF. CDR3 DNA sequence: TGTGCCAGCAGCCAACTGGGAATTGATGAGCAGTTCTTC.

The chain recombines TRBV29-1 with TRBJ2-7; 7 bases align to TRBD1. Per germline, CDR1 SQVTM and CDR2 ANQGSEA. The CDR3 runs 14 residues. With 2 bases clipped from V and 7 bases from J, the junction kept 11 bases outside the gene matches. The CDR3 DNA follows: TGCAGCGTTGAAAAATACAGGGGCTACGGGGAGCAGTACTTC. This translates into CSVEKYRGYGEQYF.

CDR3 sequence reads: CASSDDHEQYF. Written as DNA, the CDR3 is TGTGCCAGCAGTGACGACCACGAGCAGTACTTC. The rearrangement uses TRBV6-4 and TRBJ2-7; D not certain. In germline, CDR1 is MRHNA, CDR2 SNTAGT. Trimming removed 2 bases from V and 5 bases from J, with 4 bases in between. There are 11 residues in the CDR3.

The genes are TRBV5-6 and TRBJ1-5; TRBD1 might be the D (6 bases). V lost 2 bases, J lost 5 bases, and 8 bases lay in between. Germline assignment: CDR1 SGHDT and CDR2 YYEEEE. This CDR3 comprises 13 residues. CDR3 coding DNA: TGTGCCAGCAGCTTAGGGGGGCATCAGCCCCAGCATTTT. It specifies CASSLGGHQPQHF. Variable domain in full (rest from reference TRBV5-6 and TRBJ1-5): DAGVTQSPTHLIKTRGQQVTLRCSPKSGHDTVSWYQQALGQGPQFIFQYYEEEERQRGNFPDRFSGHQFPNYSSELNVNALLLGDSALYLCASSLGGHQPQHFGDGTRLSIL.